Reported below is one TCR beta chain. Its matching antigen is unknown. In germline, CDR1 is SGHVS, CDR2 FQNEAQ. This CDR3 has 13 amino acids. Profiles of TCR beta VDJ and CDR3 were generated from a genomic DNA template. TCRdb called the reads again in MiXCR, with one record for every CDR3 protein. The table includes 200,000 to 300,000 distinct CDR3 sequences, roughly 82% detected once. This entry comes from a study of CD8+CD57+ T cells in acquired aplastic anemia. Study results and caveats: Sharing between patients and controls was observed for twenty-nine CD8+ CDR3 sequences. Researchers reported that CD8+ Simpson's diversity was not significantly different in patients versus controls.

Patients who underwent sequencing had shown CD8+CD57+ cell expansion by flow cytometry. There were no patients without severe acquired aplastic anemia. At the time of blood sampling, patients had not yet received any therapy. The sequenced sample was sorted CD4+, CD8+, or CD8+CD57+ T cells (not recorded which) from PBMCs. The sequence was collected from a human donor with aplastic anemia. The chain couples TRBV7-8 to TRBJ2-7; perhaps D is TRBD1 or TRBD2 (5 bases each). This CDR3 is CASSLARGPDTHV. CDR3 in DNA: TGCGCCAGCAGCCTAGCCCGGGGCCCCGATACGCACGTC.